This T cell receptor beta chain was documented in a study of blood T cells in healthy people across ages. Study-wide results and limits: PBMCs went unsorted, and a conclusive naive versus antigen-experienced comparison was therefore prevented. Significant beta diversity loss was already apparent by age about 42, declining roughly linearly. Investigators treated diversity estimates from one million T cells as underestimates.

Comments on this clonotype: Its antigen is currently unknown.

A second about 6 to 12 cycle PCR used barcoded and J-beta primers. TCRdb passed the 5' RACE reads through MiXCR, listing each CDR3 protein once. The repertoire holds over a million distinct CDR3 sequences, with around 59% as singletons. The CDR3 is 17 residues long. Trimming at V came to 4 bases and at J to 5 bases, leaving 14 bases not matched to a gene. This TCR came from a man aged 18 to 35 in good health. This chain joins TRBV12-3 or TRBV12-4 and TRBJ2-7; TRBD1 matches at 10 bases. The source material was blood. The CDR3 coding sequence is TGTGCCAGCAGTTCCCCTAAGGGGACAGGGGTCCCCCACGAGCAGTACTTC. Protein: CASSSPKGTGVPHEQYF.